This is a list of T cell receptor beta chains from one sample in a study of T-cell reconstitution after alpha-beta-depleted transplantation in children. TCRdb re-called the PCR reads with MiXCR, one entry per CDR3 protein. The sample holds about 980,000 distinct CDR3 sequences, 25% to 30% seen once. This material consisted of PBMCs, mostly from graft donor cells, taken 360 days after TCRalphabeta/CD19-depleted stem cell transplant. All receptors derive from a boy under two years old who had a stem cell transplant for SCID, so the T cells may come from the graft donor. Each CDR3 is given with its conserved first and last residue.

V gene: TRBV20-1; J gene: TRBJ2-3; CDR3 protein: CSAPSWTTDTQYF
V gene: TRBV20-1; J gene: TRBJ1-2; CDR3 protein: CSAIADGYTF
V gene: TRBV27; J gene: TRBJ2-2; CDR3 protein: CASSWRGLGELFF
V gene: TRBV3-1; J gene: TRBJ2-7; CDR3 protein: CASSRLTPGTGGYEQYF
V gene: TRBV10-3; J gene: TRBJ2-7; CDR3 protein: CAISELGDEQYF
V gene: TRBV7-8; J gene: TRBJ2-1; CDR3 protein: CASSPSGASLEQFF
V gene: TRBV28; J gene: TRBJ1-1; CDR3 protein: CASSPWRESTEAFF
V gene: TRBV27; J gene: TRBJ2-3; CDR3 protein: CASTMPGQGSDTQYF
V gene: TRBV12-3/TRBV12-4; J gene: TRBJ2-7; CDR3 protein: CASSRKGQKQYF
V gene: TRBV20-1; J gene: TRBJ2-3; CDR3 protein: CSARGGVTDTQYF
V gene: TRBV12-3/TRBV12-4; J gene: TRBJ2-7; CDR3 protein: CASSLREREQYF
V gene: TRBV29-1; J gene: TRBJ2-3; CDR3 protein: CSVRLRGRTDTQYF
V gene: TRBV12-3/TRBV12-4; J gene: TRBJ1-1; CDR3 protein: CASSPIGGEAFF
V gene: TRBV7-2; J gene: TRBJ2-3; CDR3 protein: CASSRPASGPTDTQYF
V gene: TRBV5-1; J gene: TRBJ1-2; CDR3 protein: CASSRSQGEAEGYTF
V gene: TRBV29-1; J gene: TRBJ1-3; CDR3 protein: CSVETGDGNTIYF
V gene: TRBV20-1; J gene: TRBJ2-1; CDR3 protein: CSARDGVGPRVEQFF
V gene: TRBV5-1; J gene: TRBJ1-6; CDR3 protein: CASSLYDSPLHF
V gene: TRBV14; J gene: TRBJ2-1; CDR3 protein: CASSPERGGPYNEQFF